One sample yielded the 14 T cell receptor beta chains listed below, sequenced in a study of blood T cell repertoires in COVID-19 (dated by TCRdb to 2020 to 2022). The library was built by means of the immunoSEQ multiplex PCR assay. The clones in this table, taken by TCRdb from immuneACCESS, are in-frame only. Not every clone is retained; where verified, under half of the shortfall comes from an unresolved V gene, and the cause of the rest is unknown. The sample contains some 140,000 clones, 80% to 90% of them found a single time. The top ten constitute 2% to 2.5% of the sample. The specimen was peripheral blood. All receptors derive from a man aged 45-65 years with active COVID-19.

This chain connects TRBV5-1 to TRBJ1-1; no firm D call. Trimming removed 1 base from V and 0 bases from J, with 4 bases in between. The length of the CDR3 is 13 residues. In germline, CDR1 is SGHRS, CDR2 YFSETQ. CDR3 DNA sequence: TGCGCCAGCAGCTTGCGTCTGAACACTGAAGCTTTCTTT. Protein sequence: CASSLRLNTEAFF.

This clone was found a few times. V is TRBV5-4 and J is TRBJ1-3; unclear D gene. There are 16 residues in the CDR3. Germline V gene lookup returns CDR1 SGHNT and CDR2 YYREEE (reference sequence). Trimming took off 4 bases at V and 0 bases at J, with 14 bases between the two ends. The CDR3 loop is CASSPTNGGSGNTIYF. The DNA for the CDR3 is TGTGCCAGCAGCCCGACTAACGGTGGCTCTGGAAACACCATATATTTT.

This chain uses TRBV4-3 with TRBJ2-3; TRBD1 might be the D (5 bases). The V gene's germline CDR1 is LGHNA and CDR2 YSLEER. V lost 0 bases and J 3 bases, leaving 13 bases between the germline ends. This CDR3 comprises 16 residues. The CDR3: CASSQDVGRVTDTQYF. CDR3 coding DNA: TGCGCCAGCAGCCAAGATGTAGGCAGGGTTACAGATACGCAGTATTTT.

The chain joins TRBV5-4 to TRBJ2-7, with TRBD2 as a possible D gene (5 bases). Germline CDR1 reads SGHNT; CDR2 reads YYREEE (reference sequence). V was trimmed by 4 bases and J by 4 bases, leaving 15 bases between them. The CDR3 spans 14 residues. Here the CDR3 reads CASSPEGLMYEQYF. The CDR3 nucleotides read TGTGCCAGCAGCCCAGAAGGACTTATGTACGAGCAGTACTTC.

The chain uses TRBV5-1 and TRBJ2-1; 8 bases match TRBD1. Germline loops: CDR1 SGHRS, CDR2 YFSETQ. The ends lost 0 bases at V and 6 bases at J; junction bases unmatched: 20. This CDR3 spans 20 amino acids. CDR3 DNA: TGCGCCAGCAGCTTGGCCATTGGCAGGGGGCCGGAGTCTCCTTTCAATGAGCAGTTCTTC. As protein: CASSLAIGRGPESPFNEQFF.

This clone was picked up a small number of times. The rearrangement uses TRBV18 and TRBJ2-2, with 10 bases identical to TRBD2. V lost 6 bases to trimming and J lost 4 bases; unmatched junction nucleotides: 8. This CDR3 is built from 16 residues. Germline CDR1 is KGHSH and CDR2 is LQKENI. CDR3 sequence reads: CASSLSSSGSTGELFF. The CDR3 DNA reads as TGTGCCAGCTCGTTAAGTTCTAGCGGGAGCACCGGGGAGCTGTTTTTT.

The CDR3 bases are TGTGCCAGTAGACCGGGACTAGCGATTCAAGAGACCCAGTACTTC. This sequence encodes CASRPGLAIQETQYF. This rearrangement joins TRBV19 to TRBJ2-5; 10 bases map to TRBD2. The CDR3 covers 15 residues. CDR1 and CDR2 from the germline V gene are LNHDA and SQIVND (reference sequence). The V segment lost 6 bases and the J segment 2 bases; nucleotides outside the gene matches: 6.

The CDR3 region has the DNA TGTGCCAGCAGTCCCCGGGGTAACCAAGAGACCCAGTACTTC. Translating gives CASSPRGNQETQYF. V is TRBV6-5 and J is TRBJ2-5; a weak D match, TRBD2 (5 bases). Deletions cut 5 bases from V and 0 bases from J, with 10 bases between. The CDR3 sequence is 14 residues long. CDR1 is MNHEY, CDR2 SVGAGI, per germline.

The chain links TRBV6-1 to TRBJ1-2; D is uncertain. This CDR3 region has 13 residues. Trimming cost V 2 bases and J 5 bases, with 9 bases left between them. Germline-derived CDR1 and CDR2 are MNHNS and SASEGT. CDR3 in DNA: TGTGCCAGCAGTGAATCTCCCAGGTATGGCTACACCTTC. Translating it yields CASSESPRYGYTF.

The chain recombines TRBV2 with TRBJ2-7, with 8 bases identical to TRBD1. CDR3 length: 11 amino acids. Germline CDR1 and CDR2: SNHLY and FYNNEI. V shed 7 bases and J 6 bases; nucleotides not matched to a gene: 2. Written as DNA, the CDR3 is TGTGCCAGCAATGACAGGGGCGAGCAGTACTTC. It codes for CASNDRGEQYF.

The chain employs TRBV12-3 or TRBV12-4 and TRBJ2-3; tentative D call: TRBD2 (6 bases). V lost 4 bases and J 6 bases, leaving 11 bases between the germline ends. The CDR3 sequence is 13 residues long. CDR3 nucleotides: TGTGCCAGCAGTTCCTCTGGGAGGGATACGCAGTATTTT. Its protein product is CASSSSGRDTQYF.

This clone was picked up one time. This chain links TRBV5-6 with TRBJ1-5; possible D gene TRBD1, 6 bases. This CDR3 contains 15 residues. The germline gives CDR1 SGHDT, CDR2 YYEEEE. Trimming took off 0 bases at V and 7 bases at J, with 14 bases between the two ends. The CDR3 coding sequence is TGTGCCAGCAGCTTGGCCGGGACACGGACCCAGCCCCAGCATTTT. This gives the protein CASSLAGTRTQPQHF.

The chain joins TRBV18 to TRBJ2-1, with D perhaps matching TRBD2 (6 bases). CDR1 is KGHSH and CDR2 is LQKENI in the germline V gene. The CDR3 length is 14 residues. The V end was cut by 0 bases, the J end by 7 bases, with 10 bases between. The CDR3 here is CASSPPPGRNEQFF. The CDR3 nucleotides read TGTGCCAGCTCACCACCGCCCGGGAGAAATGAGCAGTTCTTC.

This clone was picked up one time. The chain has TRBV28 and TRBJ1-5, with a tentative D call TRBD1 (6 bases). Germline CDR1 is MDHEN and CDR2 is SYDVKM. V lost 8 bases and J 2 bases, leaving 19 bases between the germline ends. The CDR3 contains 16 residues. CDR3 DNA: TGTGCCAGCTCGGGGGGAGACAGGCGGGGCAATCAGCCCCAGCATTTT. It specifies CASSGGDRRGNQPQHF.